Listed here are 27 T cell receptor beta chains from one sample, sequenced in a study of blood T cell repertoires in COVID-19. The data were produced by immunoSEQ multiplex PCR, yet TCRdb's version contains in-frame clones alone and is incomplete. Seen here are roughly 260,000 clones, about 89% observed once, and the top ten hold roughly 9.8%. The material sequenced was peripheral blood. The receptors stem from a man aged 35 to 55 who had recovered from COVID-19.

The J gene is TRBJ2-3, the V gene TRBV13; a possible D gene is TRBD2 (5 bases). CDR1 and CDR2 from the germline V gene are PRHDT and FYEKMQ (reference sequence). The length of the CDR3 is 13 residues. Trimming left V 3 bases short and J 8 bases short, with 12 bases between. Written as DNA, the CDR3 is TGTGCCAGCAGCTTTGGGAGTCCCGGTACGCAGTATTTT. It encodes CASSFGSPGTQYF.

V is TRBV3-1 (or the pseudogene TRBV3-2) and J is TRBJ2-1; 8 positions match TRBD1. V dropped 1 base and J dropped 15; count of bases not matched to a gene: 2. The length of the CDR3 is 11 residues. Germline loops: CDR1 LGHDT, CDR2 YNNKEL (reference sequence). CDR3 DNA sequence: TGTGCCAGCAGCCAAGGGACAGGGCGGTTCTTC. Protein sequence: CASSQGTGRFF.

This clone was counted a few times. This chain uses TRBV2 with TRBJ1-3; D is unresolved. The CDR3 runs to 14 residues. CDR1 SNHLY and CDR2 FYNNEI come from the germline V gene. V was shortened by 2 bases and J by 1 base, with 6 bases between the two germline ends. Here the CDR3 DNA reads TGTGCCAGCAGTGAACCTCGGTCTGGAAACACCATATATTTT. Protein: CASSEPRSGNTIYF.

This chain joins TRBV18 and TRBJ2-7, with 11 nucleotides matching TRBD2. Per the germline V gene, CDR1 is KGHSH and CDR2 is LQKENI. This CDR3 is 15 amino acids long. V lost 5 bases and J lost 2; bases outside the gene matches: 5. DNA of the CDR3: TGTGCCAGCTCAACGACTAGCGGGGTAACCTACGAGCAGTACTTC. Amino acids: CASSTTSGVTYEQYF.

Here the CDR3 DNA reads TGTGCCAGCTCGGGAGCGGGAGGCTACGAGCAGTACTTC. It translates to CASSGAGGYEQYF. This chain connects TRBV7-9 to TRBJ2-7, with 9 bases identical to TRBD2. CDR3 length equals 13 residues. After removal of 8 bases from V and 3 bases from J, the junction contained 5 bases not matched to a gene. Germline lookup yields CDR1 SEHNR and CDR2 FQNEAQ (reference sequence).

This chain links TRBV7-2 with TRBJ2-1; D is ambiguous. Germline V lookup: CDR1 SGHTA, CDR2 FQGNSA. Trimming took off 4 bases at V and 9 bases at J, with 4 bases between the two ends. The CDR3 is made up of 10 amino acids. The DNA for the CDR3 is TGTGCCAGCAGCTCGGGTGAGCAGTTCTTC. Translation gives CASSSGEQFF.

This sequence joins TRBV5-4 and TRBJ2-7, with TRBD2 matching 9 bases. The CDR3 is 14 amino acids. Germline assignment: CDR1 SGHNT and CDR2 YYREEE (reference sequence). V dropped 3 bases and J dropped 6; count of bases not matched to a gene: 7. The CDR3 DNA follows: TGTGCCAGCAGCTCAGAGGGACTAGCTGGCGAGCAGTACTTC. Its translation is CASSSEGLAGEQYF.

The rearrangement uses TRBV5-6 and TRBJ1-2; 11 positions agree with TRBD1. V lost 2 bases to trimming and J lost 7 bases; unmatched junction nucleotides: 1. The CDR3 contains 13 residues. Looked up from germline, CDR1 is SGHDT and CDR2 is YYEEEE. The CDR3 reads CASSFGQGAGYTF. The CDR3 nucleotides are TGTGCCAGCAGCTTTGGACAGGGGGCTGGCTACACCTTC.

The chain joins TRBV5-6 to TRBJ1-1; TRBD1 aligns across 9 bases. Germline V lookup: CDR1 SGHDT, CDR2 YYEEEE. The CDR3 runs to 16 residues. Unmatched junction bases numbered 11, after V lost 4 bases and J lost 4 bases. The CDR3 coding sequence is TGTGCCAGCAGCACACTGGACAGGGGCCTGACCACTGAAGCTTTCTTT. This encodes CASSTLDRGLTTEAFF. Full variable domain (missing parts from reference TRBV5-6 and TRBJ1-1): DAGVTQSPTHLIKTRGQQVTLRCSPKSGHDTVSWYQQALGQGPQFIFQYYEEEERQRGNFPDRFSGHQFPNYSSELNVNALLLGDSALYLCASSTLDRGLTTEAFFGQGTRLTVV.

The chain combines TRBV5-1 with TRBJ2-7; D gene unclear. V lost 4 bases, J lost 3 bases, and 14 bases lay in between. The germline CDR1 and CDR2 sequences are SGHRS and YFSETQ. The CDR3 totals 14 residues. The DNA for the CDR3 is TGCGCCAGCAGCCAGCAGACAAATCGCTACGAGCAGTACTTC. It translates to CASSQQTNRYEQYF.

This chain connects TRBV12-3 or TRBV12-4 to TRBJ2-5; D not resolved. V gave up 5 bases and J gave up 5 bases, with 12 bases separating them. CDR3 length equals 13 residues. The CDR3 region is CASSPLIGETQYF. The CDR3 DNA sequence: TGTGCCAGCAGTCCCTTAATCGGGGAGACCCAGTACTTC.

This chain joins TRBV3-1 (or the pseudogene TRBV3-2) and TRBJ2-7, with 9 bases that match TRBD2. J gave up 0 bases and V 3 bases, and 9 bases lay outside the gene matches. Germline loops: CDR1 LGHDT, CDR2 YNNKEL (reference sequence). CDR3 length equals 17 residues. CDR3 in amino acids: CASSQSLAGPYSYEQYF. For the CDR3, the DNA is TGTGCCAGCAGCCAGTCACTAGCGGGCCCTTACTCCTACGAGCAGTACTTC.

This chain's CDR3 is CASTLRRGGTEAFF. CDR3 in DNA: TGTGCCAGCACCCTCCGACGGGGGGGGACTGAAGCTTTCTTT. V is TRBV6-4 and J is TRBJ1-1, with D perhaps TRBD1 (5 bases). Germline CDR1 and CDR2: MRHNA and SNTAGT. The V and J ends lost 7 bases and 5 bases respectively, with 17 bases between them. This CDR3 has 14 residues.

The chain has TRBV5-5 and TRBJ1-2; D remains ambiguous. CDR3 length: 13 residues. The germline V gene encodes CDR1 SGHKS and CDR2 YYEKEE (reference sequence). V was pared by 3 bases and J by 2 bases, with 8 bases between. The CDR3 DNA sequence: TGTGCCAGCAGCTCGGGGTTCAACTATGGCTACACCTTC. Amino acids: CASSSGFNYGYTF.

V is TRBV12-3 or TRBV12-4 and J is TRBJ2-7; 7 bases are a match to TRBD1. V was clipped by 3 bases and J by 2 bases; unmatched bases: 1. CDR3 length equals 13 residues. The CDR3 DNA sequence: TGTGCCAGCAGTTTCCAGGGGGCCTACGAGCAGTACTTC. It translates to CASSFQGAYEQYF.

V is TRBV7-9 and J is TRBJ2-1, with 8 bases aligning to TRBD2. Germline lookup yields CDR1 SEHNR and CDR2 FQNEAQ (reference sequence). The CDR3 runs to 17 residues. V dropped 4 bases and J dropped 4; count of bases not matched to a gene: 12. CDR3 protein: CASSSGGTSGQYNEQFF. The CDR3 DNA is TGTGCCAGCAGCTCTGGGGGTACTAGCGGACAATACAATGAGCAGTTCTTC. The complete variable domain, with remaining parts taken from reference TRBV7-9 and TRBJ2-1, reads DTGVSQNPRHKITKRGQNVTFRCDPISEHNRLYWYRQTLGQGPEFLTYFQNEAQLEKSRLLSDRFSAERPKGSFSTLEIQRTEQGDSAMYLCASSSGGTSGQYNEQFFGPGTRLTVL.

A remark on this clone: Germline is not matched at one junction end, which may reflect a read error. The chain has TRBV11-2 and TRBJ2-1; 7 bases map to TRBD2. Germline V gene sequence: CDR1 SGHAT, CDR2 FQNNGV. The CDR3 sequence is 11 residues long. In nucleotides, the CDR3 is TGCGTCAGGCGGGAGAACTATGAGCAGTTCTTC. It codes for CVRRENYEQFF.

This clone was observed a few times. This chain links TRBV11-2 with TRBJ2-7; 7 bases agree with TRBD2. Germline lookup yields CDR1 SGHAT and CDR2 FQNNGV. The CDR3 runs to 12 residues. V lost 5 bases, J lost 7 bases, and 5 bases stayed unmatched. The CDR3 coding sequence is TGTGCCAGCAGCCCGACTAGCCGAGAGCAGTACTTC. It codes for CASSPTSREQYF.

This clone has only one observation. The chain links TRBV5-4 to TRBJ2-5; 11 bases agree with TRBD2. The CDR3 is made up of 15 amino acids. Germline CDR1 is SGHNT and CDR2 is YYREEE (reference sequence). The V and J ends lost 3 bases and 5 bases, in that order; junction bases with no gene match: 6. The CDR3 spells CASSWELAGGETQYF. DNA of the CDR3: TGTGCCAGCAGCTGGGAGTTAGCGGGGGGGGAGACCCAGTACTTC.

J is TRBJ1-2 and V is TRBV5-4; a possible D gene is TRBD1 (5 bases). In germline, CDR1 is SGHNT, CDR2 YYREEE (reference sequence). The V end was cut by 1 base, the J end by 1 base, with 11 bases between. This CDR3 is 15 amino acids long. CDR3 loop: CASSLYGGVNYGYTF. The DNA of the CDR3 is TGTGCCAGCAGCTTGTATGGGGGGGTTAACTATGGCTACACCTTC.

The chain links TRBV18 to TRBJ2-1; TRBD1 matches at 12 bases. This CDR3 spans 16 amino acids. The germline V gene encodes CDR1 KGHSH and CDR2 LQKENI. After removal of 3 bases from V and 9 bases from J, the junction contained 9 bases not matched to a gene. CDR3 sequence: CASSPRPGTGGSEQFF. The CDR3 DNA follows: TGTGCCAGCTCACCTCGTCCCGGGACAGGGGGCAGTGAGCAGTTCTTC.

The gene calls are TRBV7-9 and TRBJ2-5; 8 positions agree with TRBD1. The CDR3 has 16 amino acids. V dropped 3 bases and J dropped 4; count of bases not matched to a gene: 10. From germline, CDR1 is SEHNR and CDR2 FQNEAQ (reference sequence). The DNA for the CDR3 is TGTGCCAGCAGCTTTCTCCAGCAGACAGGGGTAGAGACCCAGTACTTC. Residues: CASSFLQQTGVETQYF.

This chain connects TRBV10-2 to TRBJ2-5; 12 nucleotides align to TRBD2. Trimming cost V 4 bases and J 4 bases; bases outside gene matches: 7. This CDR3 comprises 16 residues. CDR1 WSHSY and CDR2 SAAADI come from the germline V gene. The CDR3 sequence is CASSVGLAGGRETQYF. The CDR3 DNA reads TGCGCCAGCAGTGTAGGTCTAGCGGGGGGGCGAGAGACCCAGTACTTC.

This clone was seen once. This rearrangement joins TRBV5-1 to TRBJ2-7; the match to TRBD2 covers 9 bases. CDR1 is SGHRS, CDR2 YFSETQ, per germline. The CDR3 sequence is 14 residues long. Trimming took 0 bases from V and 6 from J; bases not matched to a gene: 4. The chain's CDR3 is CASSLGGRAVEQYF. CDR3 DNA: TGCGCCAGCAGCTTGGGCGGGAGGGCCGTCGAGCAGTACTTC.

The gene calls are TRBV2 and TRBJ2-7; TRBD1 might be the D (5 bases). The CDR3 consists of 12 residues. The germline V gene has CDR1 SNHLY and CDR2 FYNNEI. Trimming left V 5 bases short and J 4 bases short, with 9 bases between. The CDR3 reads CASSSQGYEQYF. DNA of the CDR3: TGTGCCAGCAGTAGCCAGGGATACGAGCAGTACTTC.

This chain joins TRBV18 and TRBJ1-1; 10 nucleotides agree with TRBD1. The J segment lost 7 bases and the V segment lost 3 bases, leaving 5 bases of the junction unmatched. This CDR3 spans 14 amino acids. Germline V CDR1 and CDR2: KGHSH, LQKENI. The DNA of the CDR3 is TGTGCCAGCTCACCGAGACAGGGGGCGGATGAAGCTTTCTTT. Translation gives CASSPRQGADEAFF.

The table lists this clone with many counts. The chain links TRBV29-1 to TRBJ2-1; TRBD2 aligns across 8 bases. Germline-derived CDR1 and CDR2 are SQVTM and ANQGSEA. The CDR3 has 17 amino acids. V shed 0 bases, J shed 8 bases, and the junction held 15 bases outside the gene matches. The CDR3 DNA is TGCAGCGTTGAAGAAAGGAGATTCTTACGGGGGGGCGATGAGCAGTTCTTC. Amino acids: CSVEERRFLRGGDEQFF.